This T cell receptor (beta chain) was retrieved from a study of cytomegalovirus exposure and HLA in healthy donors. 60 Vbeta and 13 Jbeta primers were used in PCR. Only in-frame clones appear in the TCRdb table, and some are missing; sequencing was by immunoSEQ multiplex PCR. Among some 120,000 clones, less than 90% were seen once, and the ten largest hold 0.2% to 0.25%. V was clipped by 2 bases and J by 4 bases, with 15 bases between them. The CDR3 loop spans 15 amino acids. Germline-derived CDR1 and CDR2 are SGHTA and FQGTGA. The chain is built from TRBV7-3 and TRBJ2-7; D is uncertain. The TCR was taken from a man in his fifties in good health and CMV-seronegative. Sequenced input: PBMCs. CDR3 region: CASSLGAAQSYEQYF. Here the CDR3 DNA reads TGTGCCAGCAGCTTAGGTGCTGCCCAGTCATACGAGCAGTACTTC. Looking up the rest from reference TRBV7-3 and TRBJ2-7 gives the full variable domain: GAGVSQTPSNKVTEKGKYVELRCDPISGHTALYWYRQSLGQGPEFLIYFQGTGAADDSGLPNDRFFAVRPEGSVSTLKIQRTERGDSAVYLCASSLGAAQSYEQYFGPGTRLTVT.